These 19 T cell receptor beta chains came from one sample sequenced in a study of T cell changes during pregnancy in multiple sclerosis. Generated by immunoSEQ multiplex PCR, the TCRdb table keeps only in-frame clones and is missing some. Altogether some 30,000 clones are present, roughly nine tenths being singletons, with the ten largest covering almost 8%. The material was CD8+ T cells from peripheral blood mononuclear cells, obtained before pregnancy. The receptors were gathered from a female donor with multiple sclerosis, enrolled in a pregnancy study.

The rearrangement links TRBV4-1 to TRBJ2-7; 11 bases match TRBD2. Germline V gives CDR1 MGHRA, CDR2 YSYEKL. This CDR3 has 17 amino acids. Trimming cost V 1 base and J 0 bases; bases outside gene matches: 5. The DNA for the CDR3 is TGCGCCAGCAGCCAAGGCTCTAGCGGGGGGTCCTCCTACGAGCAGTACTTC. It yields the protein CASSQGSSGGSSYEQYF.

The chain recombines TRBV7-9 with TRBJ2-1, with 7 bases lining up with TRBD1. In germline, CDR1 is SEHNR, CDR2 FQNEAQ (reference sequence). The CDR3 consists of 14 residues. V gave up 5 bases and J gave up 4 bases; unmatched junction bases: 5. The CDR3 here is CASSLRTGYNEQFF. The CDR3 DNA follows: TGTGCCAGCAGCCTCAGGACAGGATACAATGAGCAGTTCTTC.

This clone is a singleton in its sample. V and J are TRBV27 and TRBJ1-1; 7 positions match TRBD1. The germline V gene encodes CDR1 MNHEY and CDR2 SMNVEV (reference sequence). This CDR3 comprises 14 residues. J was trimmed by 5 bases and V by 4 bases; bases with no gene match: 7. CDR3 sequence (DNA): TGTGCCAGCAGTTCCGACAGGGATTGGACTGAAGCTTTCTTT. Encoded protein: CASSSDRDWTEAFF.

This clone has just a few counts. The chain is built from TRBV30 and TRBJ1-2; D unresolved. The germline V and J ends were trimmed by 8 bases and 5 bases, with 12 bases remaining between them. The CDR3 runs to 11 residues. Germline values: CDR1 GTSNPN, CDR2 SVGIG (reference sequence). The CDR3 protein is CADKRGYGYTF. CDR3 in DNA: TGTGCCGATAAGAGAGGGTATGGCTACACCTTC.

The chain links TRBV6-1 to TRBJ1-1; unclear D gene. V was cut by 6 bases and J by 13 bases, with 15 bases left in between. From germline, CDR1 is MNHNS and CDR2 SASEGT. The CDR3 is 11 residues long. CDR3 loop: CASSGGRWDFF. CDR3 bases: TGTGCCAGCAGCGGAGGCCGGTGGGATTTCTTT.

V usage is TRBV6-4 and J usage is TRBJ2-3, with 8 bases aligning to TRBD1. Germline CDR1 MRHNA, CDR2 SNTAGT. The CDR3 has 14 residues. V was clipped by 4 bases and J by 2 bases; unmatched bases: 2. The CDR3 loop is CASSGTGTTDTQYF. The CDR3 coding sequence is TGTGCCAGCAGTGGGACAGGGACCACAGATACGCAGTATTTT.

The CDR3 DNA sequence: TGTGCCAGCAGTTTAACCGGCATGGACAGCCAAGAGACCCAGTACTTC. As protein: CASSLTGMDSQETQYF. The rearrangement joins TRBV28 to TRBJ2-5; D might be TRBD1 (6 bases). CDR3 length: 16 amino acids. The germline V and J ends were trimmed by 2 bases and 1 base, with 14 bases remaining between them. From germline, CDR1 is MDHEN and CDR2 SYDVKM.

The chain carries TRBV2 and TRBJ1-5; 9 bases agree with TRBD1. CDR1 is SNHLY, CDR2 FYNNEI, per germline. The junction had 4 bases not matched to a gene; V was cut back by 5 bases and J by 2 bases. CDR3 size: 15 residues. The CDR3 DNA sequence: TGTGCCAGCAGTCAGGGACAGGGCCGCAATCAGCCCCAGCATTTT. Its protein is CASSQGQGRNQPQHF. Filled out from reference TRBV2 and TRBJ1-5, the complete variable domain reads EPEVTQTPSHQVTQMGQEVILRCVPISNHLYFYWYRQILGQKVEFLVSFYNNEISEKSEIFDDQFSVERPDGSNFTLKIRSTKLEDSAMYFCASSQGQGRNQPQHFGDGTRLSIL.

This chain links TRBV27 with TRBJ1-2; D not resolved. V was clipped by 6 bases and J by 2 bases, with 10 bases between them. CDR1 and CDR2 (germline): MNHEY, SMNVEV (reference sequence). The CDR3 is 13 amino acids. Here the CDR3 reads CASSVSLNYGYTF. In nucleotides, the CDR3 is TGTGCCAGCAGCGTCTCCCTAAACTATGGCTACACCTTC.

A single count supports this clone. This sequence joins TRBV25-1 and TRBJ1-4, with D hard to call. This CDR3 spans 15 amino acids. V lost 6 bases and J 7 bases, leaving 18 bases between the germline ends. Germline V lookup: CDR1 MGHDK, CDR2 SYGVNS. CDR3 residues: CASSAAEATLEKLFF. The CDR3 DNA reads as TGTGCCAGCAGCGCCGCTGAGGCTACCCTTGAAAAACTGTTTTTT.

The chain carries TRBV9 and TRBJ1-2; TRBD1 might be the D (6 bases). The V end was cut by 0 bases, the J end by 3 bases, with 12 bases between. This CDR3 region has 15 residues. The germline CDR1 and CDR2 sequences are SGDLS and YYNGEE. In DNA, the CDR3 is TGTGCCAGCAGCGTAGAAGGGGGAGCCTACTATGGCTACACCTTC. Amino acid sequence: CASSVEGGAYYGYTF.

This chain connects TRBV27 to TRBJ2-1; the match to TRBD2 covers 15 bases. The CDR3 has 17 amino acids. With V trimmed by 11 bases and J by 2 bases, 10 bases remained unmatched. Germline V gives CDR1 MNHEY, CDR2 SMNVEV (reference sequence). The CDR3 loop reads CASAGTSGGHTYNEQFF. CDR3 DNA sequence: TGTGCCTCCGCCGGGACTAGCGGGGGGCACACCTACAATGAGCAGTTCTTC.

The V call is TRBV6-4, the J call TRBJ2-3; 8 nucleotides line up with TRBD2. Germline loops: CDR1 MRHNA, CDR2 SNTAGT. CDR3 length equals 15 residues. V lost 3 bases to trimming and J lost 4 bases; unmatched junction nucleotides: 6. CDR3 DNA sequence: TGTGCCAGCAGTGAGTCCCGGGGGGGGGCAGATACGCAGTATTTT. The encoded protein is CASSESRGGADTQYF.

The chain links TRBV6-5 to TRBJ2-1; 11 bases are shared with TRBD2. The germline V gene encodes CDR1 MNHEY and CDR2 SVGAGI. The CDR3 length is 15 residues. The trim removed 6 bases at V and 4 bases at J, leaving 5 bases unmatched. The CDR3 bases are TGTGCCAGCAGCCTAACTAGCGGGGGTTACAATGAGCAGTTCTTC. As protein: CASSLTSGGYNEQFF.

V and J are TRBV15 and TRBJ2-1, with 11 bases identical to TRBD2. The germline V gene encodes CDR1 LNHNV and CDR2 YYDKDF (reference sequence). This CDR3 comprises 15 residues. V gave up 0 bases and J gave up 6 bases; unmatched junction bases: 1. The CDR3 DNA sequence: TGTGCCACCAGCAGAGATAGCGGGGGGGCCAATGAGCAGTTCTTC. Its protein product is CATSRDSGGANEQFF.

This clone was seen a few times. Other DNA sequences in this specimen translate into the identical CDR3. The rearrangement links TRBV6-4 to TRBJ2-1; 13 bases are shared with TRBD2. V shed 4 bases and J 6 bases; nucleotides not matched to a gene: 0. The CDR3 has 14 residues. Germline V gene sequence: CDR1 MRHNA, CDR2 SNTAGT. CDR3 in amino acids: CASSGLAGGNEQFF. CDR3 bases: TGTGCCAGCAGTGGACTAGCGGGGGGCAATGAGCAGTTCTTC.

V is TRBV5-1 and J is TRBJ2-3; TRBD1 agrees at 10 bases. The trim removed 3 bases at V and 3 bases at J, leaving 7 bases unmatched. Germline V gives CDR1 SGHRS, CDR2 YFSETQ. This CDR3 is built from 16 residues. The CDR3 sequence is CASSSQTGGLTDTQYF. The CDR3 nucleotides read TGCGCCAGCAGCTCTCAGACAGGGGGCCTGACAGATACGCAGTATTTT.

This clone came up a few times. V is TRBV2 and J is TRBJ1-6, with D unclear. This CDR3 is built from 14 residues. Trimming took 0 bases from V and 7 from J, leaving 7 bases between them. CDR1 SNHLY and CDR2 FYNNEI come from the germline V gene. CDR3 bases: TGTGCCAGCAGTGAAGCAGCCTTGAATTCACCCCTCCACTTT. Residues: CASSEAALNSPLHF.

The gene calls are TRBV14 and TRBJ1-5; D is perhaps TRBD1 (6 bases). Trimming took off 10 bases at V and 5 bases at J, with 27 bases between the two ends. CDR3 length: 17 residues. CDR1 SGHDN and CDR2 FVKESK come from the germline V gene. This CDR3 reads CATQQPTQGGCHQPQHF. The DNA of the CDR3 is TGTGCCACCCAGCAGCCGACACAGGGTGGCTGCCATCAGCCCCAGCATTTT.